The entry below describes one T cell receptor beta chain. Antigen: not known. Germline-derived CDR1 and CDR2 are SEHNR and FQNEAQ (reference sequence). The CDR3 length is 16 residues. V was clipped by 1 base and J by 5 bases; unmatched bases: 3. PCR used 60 Vbeta primers and 13 Jbeta primers. In the original workflow: Later work found approximately 80 million unique TCR beta chains, with 9.5 million to 14 million shared. This table comes from immunoSEQ multiplex PCR, and its TCRdb copy is limited to in-frame clones, with some not included. Clonal size and the V and J genes are those of that table, whereas D and trimming came from the DNA. The data contain 150,000 to 200,000 clones, around 77% of them singletons. This entry is derived from a study of cytomegalovirus exposure and HLA in healthy donors. Study outcomes and limitations: A reported reduction in N-insertions relative to the roughly 610-donor mean was seen in an Asian-associated ancestry cluster in a later analysis. A later analysis found that most CMV-associated TCR beta chains appeared HLA-restricted.

This clonotype was obtained from a female donor in good health and CMV-seronegative. The sample comprised PBMCs. The rearrangement joins TRBV7-9 to TRBJ2-1; 12 nucleotides agree with TRBD2. The CDR3 is CASSLERTSGNNEQFF. Written as DNA, the CDR3 is TGTGCCAGCAGCTTAGAAAGGACTAGCGGGAACAATGAGCAGTTCTTC.